This is a list of T cell receptor beta chains from one sample in a study of T cell repertoires in cytomegalovirus infection. TCRdb used MiXCR to reprocess the reads, holding one entry per CDR3 protein. The sample shows about 250,000 distinct CDR3 sequences, 17% of them seen only once. The sequencing sample was made of CD8+ T cells from PBMCs. The receptors derive from a human donor in good health (CMV status not recorded). Some clones in this sample may be carry-over from other donors' samples. CDR3s include the opening cysteine and the closing phenylalanine or tryptophan. The order of the fields is CDR3 length, V gene, J gene, CDR3 protein.

cdr3_length: 13
v_call: TRBV12-3/TRBV12-4
j_call: TRBJ1-2
cdr3_aa: CASRTDTEGGYTF

cdr3_length: 15
v_call: TRBV12-5
j_call: TRBJ1-3
cdr3_aa: CASGLVPNSGNTIYF

cdr3_length: 20
v_call: TRBV12-3/TRBV12-4
j_call: TRBJ2-1
cdr3_aa: CASSPSLAGDPARGYNEQFF

cdr3_length: 15
v_call: TRBV12-3/TRBV12-4
j_call: TRBJ2-1
cdr3_aa: CASSLGQVRINEQFF

cdr3_length: 15
v_call: TRBV5-1
j_call: TRBJ2-1
cdr3_aa: CASSLEVGIYNEQFF

cdr3_length: 13
v_call: TRBV6-2/TRBV6-3
j_call: TRBJ1-5
cdr3_aa: CAIGGESAQPQHF

cdr3_length: 14
v_call: TRBV28
j_call: TRBJ1-2
cdr3_aa: CASTSYRTIYGYTF

cdr3_length: 15
v_call: TRBV18
j_call: TRBJ1-5
cdr3_aa: CASSPSGTAYQPQHF

cdr3_length: 14
v_call: TRBV12-3/TRBV12-4
j_call: TRBJ2-2
cdr3_aa: CASSFYYNTGELFF

cdr3_length: 16
v_call: TRBV5-1
j_call: TRBJ1-2
cdr3_aa: CASSSRTGIGSDGYTF

cdr3_length: 13
v_call: TRBV11-2
j_call: TRBJ1-6
cdr3_aa: CASSTTGQTELHF

cdr3_length: 14
v_call: TRBV20-1
j_call: TRBJ2-7
cdr3_aa: CSARTGTGVNEQYF

cdr3_length: 17
v_call: TRBV2
j_call: TRBJ1-4
cdr3_aa: CASSEALEDATNEKLFF

cdr3_length: 15
v_call: TRBV4-2
j_call: TRBJ1-1
cdr3_aa: CASGLPGPGDTEAFF

cdr3_length: 14
v_call: TRBV29-1
j_call: TRBJ2-1
cdr3_aa: CSVARVSSYNEQFF

cdr3_length: 14
v_call: TRBV7-2
j_call: TRBJ1-2
cdr3_aa: CASSPSGGARGYTF

cdr3_length: 15
v_call: TRBV6-5
j_call: TRBJ1-3
cdr3_aa: CASSYSDATGNTIYF

cdr3_length: 15
v_call: TRBV5-1
j_call: TRBJ1-4
cdr3_aa: CASSLWGGRGEKLFF

cdr3_length: 11
v_call: TRBV29-1
j_call: TRBJ1-1
cdr3_aa: CSVWHPPEAFF

cdr3_length: 14
v_call: TRBV19
j_call: TRBJ1-5
cdr3_aa: CASEGTRKNQPQHF

cdr3_length: 13
v_call: TRBV9
j_call: TRBJ2-1
cdr3_aa: CASSVGGANEQFF

cdr3_length: 15
v_call: TRBV7-2
j_call: TRBJ2-1
cdr3_aa: CASSLGRTSLNEQFF

cdr3_length: 14
v_call: TRBV7-9
j_call: TRBJ1-4
cdr3_aa: CATNTGGRNEKLFF

cdr3_length: 14
v_call: TRBV2
j_call: TRBJ2-7
cdr3_aa: CASGSGGYSYEQYF

cdr3_length: 16
v_call: TRBV7-2
j_call: TRBJ2-3
cdr3_aa: CASGLAGGYYTDTQYF

cdr3_length: 16
v_call: TRBV7-3
j_call: TRBJ1-2
cdr3_aa: CASSLTAGPLVDGYTF

cdr3_length: 16
v_call: TRBV7-2
j_call: TRBJ2-1
cdr3_aa: CASSPRGDRGLNEQFF

cdr3_length: 14
v_call: TRBV7-4
j_call: TRBJ2-5
cdr3_aa: CASRPPGLGETQYF

cdr3_length: 16
v_call: TRBV2
j_call: TRBJ2-5
cdr3_aa: CASFGVGDTHRETQYF

cdr3_length: 14
v_call: TRBV7-8
j_call: TRBJ1-1
cdr3_aa: CASSLGSVNTEAFF